Given below is one TCR beta chain in context. From germline, CDR1 is MNHEY and CDR2 SMNVEV (reference sequence). The V end lost 3 bases, the J end lost 5 bases, and 8 bases lay between the germline ends. This CDR3 has 13 residues. These data are taken from a study of shared clonotypes between healthy human individuals. Several immunoSEQ plates held equal portions of the genomic DNA taken from each subset. Clones were sequenced by immunoSEQ multiplex PCR, and TCRdb holds only the in-frame ones, with some missing. Of hundreds of thousands of clones in the sample, 73% were seen once. This clonotype was obtained from a woman younger than 45 in good health. This rearrangement joins TRBV27 to TRBJ2-1; no firm D call. Sequencing was carried out using memory CD4+ T cells sorted from blood. Noted subset: CD45RA-negative fraction. CDR3 coding DNA: TGTGCCAGCAGTTTCGACTTAAACAATGAGCAGTTCTTC. It codes for CASSFDLNNEQFF.